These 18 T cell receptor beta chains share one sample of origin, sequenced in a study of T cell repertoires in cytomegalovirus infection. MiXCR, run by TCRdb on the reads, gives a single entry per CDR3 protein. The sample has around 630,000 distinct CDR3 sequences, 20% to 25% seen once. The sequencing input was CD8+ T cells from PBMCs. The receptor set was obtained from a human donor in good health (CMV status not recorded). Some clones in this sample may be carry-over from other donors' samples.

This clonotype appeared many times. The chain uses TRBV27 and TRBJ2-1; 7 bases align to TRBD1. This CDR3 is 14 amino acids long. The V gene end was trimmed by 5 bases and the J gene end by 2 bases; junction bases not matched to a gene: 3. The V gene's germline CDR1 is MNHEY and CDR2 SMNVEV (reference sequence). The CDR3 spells CASSAGTAYNEQFF. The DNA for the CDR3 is TGTGCCAGCAGTGCAGGGACAGCCTACAATGAGCAGTTCTTC.

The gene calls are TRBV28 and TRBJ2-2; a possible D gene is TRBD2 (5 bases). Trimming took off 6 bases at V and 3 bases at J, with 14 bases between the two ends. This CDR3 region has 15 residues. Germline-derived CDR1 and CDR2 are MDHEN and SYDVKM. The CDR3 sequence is CASSNPAGDTGELFF. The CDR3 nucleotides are TGTGCCAGCAGCAATCCCGCGGGCGACACCGGGGAGCTGTTTTTT.

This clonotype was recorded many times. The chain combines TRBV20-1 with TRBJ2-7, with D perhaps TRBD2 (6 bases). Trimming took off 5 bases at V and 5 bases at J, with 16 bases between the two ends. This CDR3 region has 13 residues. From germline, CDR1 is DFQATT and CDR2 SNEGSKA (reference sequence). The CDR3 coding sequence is TGCAGTGCTCTCCCTAGCGAGGCCCACGAGCAGTACTTC. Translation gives CSALPSEAHEQYF.

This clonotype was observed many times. The CDR3 sequence is CASSFGLNTGELFF. The CDR3 coding sequence is TGTGCCAGCAGCTTCGGGCTGAACACCGGGGAGCTGTTTTTT. The chain uses TRBV7-6 and TRBJ2-2; D is ambiguous. The V gene's germline CDR1 is SGHVS and CDR2 FNYEAQ. The CDR3 runs 14 residues. V was pared by 3 bases and J by 1 base, with 6 bases between.

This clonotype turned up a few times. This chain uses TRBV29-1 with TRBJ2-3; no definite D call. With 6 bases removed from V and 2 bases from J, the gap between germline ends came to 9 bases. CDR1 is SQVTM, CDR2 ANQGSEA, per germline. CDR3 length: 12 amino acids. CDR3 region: CSVIQVTDTQYF. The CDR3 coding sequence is TGCAGCGTGATCCAGGTCACAGATACGCAGTATTTT.

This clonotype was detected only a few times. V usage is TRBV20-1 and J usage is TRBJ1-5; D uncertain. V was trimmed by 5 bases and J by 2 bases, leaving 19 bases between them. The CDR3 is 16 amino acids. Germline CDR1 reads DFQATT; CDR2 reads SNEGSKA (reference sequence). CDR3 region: CSAPPRKNEGNQPQHF. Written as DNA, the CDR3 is TGCAGTGCTCCTCCCCGAAAGAACGAAGGCAATCAGCCCCAGCATTTT.

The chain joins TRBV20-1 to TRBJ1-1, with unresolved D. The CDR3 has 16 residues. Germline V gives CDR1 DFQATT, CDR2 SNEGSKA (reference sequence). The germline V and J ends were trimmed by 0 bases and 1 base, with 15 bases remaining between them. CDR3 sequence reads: CSARDTPVFSNTEAFF. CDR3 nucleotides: TGCAGTGCTAGAGATACTCCCGTCTTTTCGAACACTGAAGCTTTCTTT.

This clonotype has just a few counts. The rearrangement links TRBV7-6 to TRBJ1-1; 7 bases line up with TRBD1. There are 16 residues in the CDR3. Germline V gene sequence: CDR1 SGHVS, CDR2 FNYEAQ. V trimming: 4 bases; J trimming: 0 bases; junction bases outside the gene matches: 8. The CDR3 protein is CASSSRTGDMNTEAFF. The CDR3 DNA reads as TGTGCCAGCAGCTCTCGGACAGGCGACATGAACACTGAAGCTTTCTTT.

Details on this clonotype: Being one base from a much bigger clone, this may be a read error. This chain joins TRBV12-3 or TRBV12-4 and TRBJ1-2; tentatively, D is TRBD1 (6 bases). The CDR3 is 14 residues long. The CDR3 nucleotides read TGTGCCAGCAGTTTGTCCCCCAGGGGTTATGTCTACACCTTC. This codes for CASSLSPRGYVYTF.

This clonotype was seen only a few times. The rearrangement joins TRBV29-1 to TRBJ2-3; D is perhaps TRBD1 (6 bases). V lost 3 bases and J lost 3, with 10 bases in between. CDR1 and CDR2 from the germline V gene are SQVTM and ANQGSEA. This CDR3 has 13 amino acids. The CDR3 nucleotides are TGCAGCGTTGATGGAAGGGGGACAGATACGCAGTATTTT. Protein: CSVDGRGTDTQYF.

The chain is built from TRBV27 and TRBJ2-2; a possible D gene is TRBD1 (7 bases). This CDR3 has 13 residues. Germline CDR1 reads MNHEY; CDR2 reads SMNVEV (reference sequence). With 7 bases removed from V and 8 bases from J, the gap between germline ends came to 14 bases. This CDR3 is CASTPGGLGELFF. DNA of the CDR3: TGTGCCAGCACCCCAGGGGGGCTTGGGGAGCTGTTTTTT.

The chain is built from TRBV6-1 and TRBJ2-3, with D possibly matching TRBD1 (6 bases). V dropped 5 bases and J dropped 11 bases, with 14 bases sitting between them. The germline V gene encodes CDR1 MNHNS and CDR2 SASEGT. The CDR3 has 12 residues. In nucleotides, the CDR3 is TGTGCCAGCAGTTTCGACAGGATCCAGCAGTATTTT. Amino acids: CASSFDRIQQYF.

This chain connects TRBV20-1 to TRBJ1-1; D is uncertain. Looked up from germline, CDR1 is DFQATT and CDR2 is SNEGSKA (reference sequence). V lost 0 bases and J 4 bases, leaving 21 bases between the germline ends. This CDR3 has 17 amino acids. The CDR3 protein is CSARDPRSSRLGTEAFF. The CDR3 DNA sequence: TGCAGTGCTAGAGATCCCAGGTCAAGCAGGTTGGGCACTGAAGCTTTCTTT.

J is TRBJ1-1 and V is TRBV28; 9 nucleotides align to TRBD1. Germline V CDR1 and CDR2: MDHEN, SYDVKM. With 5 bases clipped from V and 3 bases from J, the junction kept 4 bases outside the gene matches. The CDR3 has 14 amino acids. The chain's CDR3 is CASSLTGGHTEAFF. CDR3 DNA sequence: TGTGCCAGCAGTCTGACAGGGGGACACACTGAAGCTTTCTTT.

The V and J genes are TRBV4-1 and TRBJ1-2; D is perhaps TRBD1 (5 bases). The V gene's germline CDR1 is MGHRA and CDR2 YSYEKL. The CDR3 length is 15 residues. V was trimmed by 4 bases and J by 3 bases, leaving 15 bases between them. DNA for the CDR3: TGCGCCAGCAGCCCACACGTAGGGGACCACTATGGCTACACCTTC. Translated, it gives CASSPHVGDHYGYTF.

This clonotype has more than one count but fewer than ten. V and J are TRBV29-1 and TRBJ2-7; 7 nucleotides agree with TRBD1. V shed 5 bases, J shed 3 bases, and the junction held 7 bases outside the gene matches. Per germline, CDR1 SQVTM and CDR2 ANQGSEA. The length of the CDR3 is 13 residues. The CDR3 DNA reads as TGCAGCGTTTACCGGGACAGTCTCTACGAGCAGTACTTC. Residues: CSVYRDSLYEQYF.

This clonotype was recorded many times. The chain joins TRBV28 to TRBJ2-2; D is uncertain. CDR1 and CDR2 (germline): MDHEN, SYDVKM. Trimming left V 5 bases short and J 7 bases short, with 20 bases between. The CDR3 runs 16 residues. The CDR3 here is CASSPTESSRGGELFF. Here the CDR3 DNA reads TGTGCCAGCAGTCCAACCGAGTCGTCCCGAGGCGGGGAGCTGTTTTTT.

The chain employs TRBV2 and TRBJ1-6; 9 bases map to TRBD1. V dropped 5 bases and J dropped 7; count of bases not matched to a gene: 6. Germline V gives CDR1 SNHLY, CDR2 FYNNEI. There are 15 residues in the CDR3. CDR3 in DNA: TGTGCCAGCAGTTTCAAGACAGGGGGAAATTCACCCCTCCACTTT. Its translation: CASSFKTGGNSPLHF.